This is a list of T cell receptor beta chains from one sample in a study of beta chain features in type 1 diabetes. Here immunoSEQ multiplex PCR was the method, and the copy in TCRdb shows in-frame clones only, minus some. The sample lists around 600,000 clones; approximately 13% were seen once. Material: naive CD4+ T cells from blood. Receptor source: a man aged 25 to 45 with type 1 diabetes. Both conserved end residues are part of each CDR3. D genes are given only for firm matches. Size tells how often a clone was seen (once, few, many) or the class of an expanded clone, and some rows leave it out.

cdr3_nt	cdr3_aa	v_call	j_call	clone_size	d_call
TGTGCCACCAGCAGAGATCGGGGAGTCCAGTTCTTC	CATSRDRGVQFF	TRBV15	TRBJ2-1	many	NA
TGTGCCAGCAGCCTGGACCGGGGAAAACCCTATGGCTACACCTTC	CASSLDRGKPYGYTF	TRBV6-5	TRBJ1-2	once	NA
TGCAGCGTGTCCCACGGAGGGGATTACAGTACTAACTATGGCTACACCTTC	CSVSHGGDYSTNYGYTF	TRBV29-1	TRBJ1-2	NA	NA
TGTGCCAGCAGCGCGTACAGTGACACTGAAGCTTTCTTT	CASSAYSDTEAFF	TRBV9	TRBJ1-1	few	NA
TGTGCCAGCAGCCCACGGACAGGCCCGTATGGCTACACCTTC	CASSPRTGPYGYTF	TRBV7-9	TRBJ1-2	few	TRBD1
TGTGCCAGCAGTTACGATGGGAATCAGCCCCAGCATTTT	CASSYDGNQPQHF	TRBV6-5	TRBJ1-5	NA	NA
TGTGCCAGCAGCTTAGAAGGGTCGGAGCGGCGACACGACTTC	CASSLEGSERRHDF	TRBV7-2	TRBJ2-7	few	NA
TGTGCCAGCAGTGATGGCCCTCATGGCTACACCTTC	CASSDGPHGYTF	TRBV25-1	TRBJ1-2	NA	NA
TGCGCCAGCAGCCATTTTGCGGGACAGGGAGAACAAGAGACCCAGTACTTC	CASSHFAGQGEQETQYF	TRBV4-3	TRBJ2-5	NA	TRBD1
TGTGCCAGCAGTGAAGCGCTAACTGACACTGAAGCTTTCTTT	CASSEALTDTEAFF	TRBV2	TRBJ1-1	many	NA
TGTGCCAGTAGTGCCGACAGGGGAGTTACTAACTATGGCTACACCTTC	CASSADRGVTNYGYTF	TRBV19	TRBJ1-2	NA	TRBD1
TGTGCCAGCAGAGGACGGGATTTCGGGGAGCTGTTTTTT	CASRGRDFGELFF	TRBV6-5	TRBJ2-2	NA	NA
TGTGCCAGCAGCCCCTTAGGGGGCTACAATGAGCAGTTCTTC	CASSPLGGYNEQFF	TRBV4-2	TRBJ2-1	NA	NA
TGTGCCACTACGGGAGGTTGGTACCAAGAGACCCAGTACTTC	CATTGGWYQETQYF	TRBV6-5	TRBJ2-5	few	TRBD2